A single sample is the source of the 18 T cell receptor beta chains below, sequenced in a study of T cell responses to AZD1222 COVID-19 vaccine (dated by TCRdb to the early 2020s). Libraries were constructed by the immunoSEQ multiplex PCR assay. TCRdb re-hosts the immuneACCESS table, in-frame sequences only. Its copies lack some clones; in the studies checked, an unresolved V gene accounts for under half of them, and the cause for the rest is not known. In this sample the table shows fewer than 200,000 clones, 70% to 90% of which occur a single time. The ten largest clones take up 11% of the sample. The time point label, as the study defines it: about 28 days (+/-7) after the second vaccine dose. The source was peripheral blood, collected 28 days after the second AZD1222 dose. The receptors shown here come from an adult who received the AZD1222 COVID-19 vaccine.

For the CDR3, the DNA is TGTGCCAGCGGTGCCAATCAGCCCCAGCATTTT. Its translation: CASGANQPQHF. This chain links TRBV7-9 with TRBJ1-5; D unclear. The V gene lost 8 bases and the J gene lost 3 bases, with 5 bases spanning the gap. Germline V gene lookup returns CDR1 SEHNR and CDR2 FQNEAQ (reference sequence). CDR3 length equals 11 residues.

The J gene is TRBJ1-2, the V gene TRBV4-1; D gene uncertain. The length of the CDR3 is 15 residues. The ends were cut back, 0 bases at V and 4 bases at J, with 12 bases in the middle. Germline V lookup: CDR1 MGHRA, CDR2 YSYEKL. The CDR3 sequence: CASSQDLWGIYGYTF. Here the CDR3 DNA reads TGCGCCAGCAGCCAAGATCTTTGGGGAATCTATGGCTACACCTTC.

The V gene is TRBV28, the J gene TRBJ2-2; possibly TRBD2 for D (5 bases). The CDR3 length is 13 residues. Germline V gene data show CDR1 as MDHEN and CDR2 as SYDVKM. V dropped 8 bases and J dropped 4 bases, with 11 bases sitting between them. The CDR3 coding sequence is TGTGCCAGCTACGGGGTCGGCACCGGGGAGCTGTTTTTT. Protein: CASYGVGTGELFF. The full variable domain, its missing parts supplied by reference TRBV28 and TRBJ2-2, is DVKVTQSSRYLVKRTGEKVFLECVQDMDHENMFWYRQDPGLGLRLIYFSYDVKMKEKGDIPEGYSVSREKKERFSLILESASTNQTSMYLCASYGVGTGELFFGEGSRLTVL.

This chain links TRBV9 with TRBJ2-1, with D possibly matching TRBD2 (6 bases). From germline, CDR1 is SGDLS and CDR2 YYNGEE. Deletions cut 1 base from V and 3 bases from J, with 11 bases between. The CDR3 has 15 residues. The chain's CDR3 is CASSVTGEVYNEQFF. CDR3 DNA sequence: TGTGCCAGCAGCGTAACCGGGGAGGTCTACAATGAGCAGTTCTTC.

The V gene is TRBV4-1, the J gene TRBJ2-5, with 10 nucleotides matching TRBD1. The V gene end was trimmed by 0 bases and the J gene end by 5 bases; junction bases not matched to a gene: 6. The germline gives CDR1 MGHRA, CDR2 YSYEKL. This CDR3 is 16 amino acids long. The CDR3 here is CASSQDRDRGGETQYF. The DNA for the CDR3 is TGCGCCAGCAGCCAAGACCGGGACAGGGGAGGTGAGACCCAGTACTTC.

Note on this clone: At the DNA level, this CDR3 is encoded by other sequences in the same sample as well. The chain employs TRBV18 and TRBJ2-5; D not certain. Germline V gives CDR1 KGHSH, CDR2 LQKENI. Trimming left V 6 bases short and J 4 bases short, with 6 bases between. The CDR3 spans 11 residues. CDR3 DNA: TGTGCCAGCTCCCCCGGAGAGACCCAGTACTTC. As protein: CASSPGETQYF.

This clone came up once. V is TRBV29-1 and J is TRBJ1-5; a weak D match, TRBD1 (5 bases). V dropped 6 bases and J dropped 7 bases, with 16 bases sitting between them. CDR1 and CDR2 (germline): SQVTM, ANQGSEA. The CDR3 totals 13 residues. CDR3: CSVVRGRGQPQHF. The CDR3 coding sequence is TGCAGCGTCGTCCGGGGGAGAGGACAGCCCCAGCATTTT.

This clone was observed a single time. The rearrangement links TRBV6-1 to TRBJ1-2; TRBD1 matches 11 bases. Germline V gene lookup returns CDR1 MNHNS and CDR2 SASEGT. Trimming removed 2 bases from V and 4 bases from J; junction bases left unmatched: 6. The CDR3 is made up of 16 amino acids. CDR3 sequence (DNA): TGTGCCAGCAGTGAATTAAGGGGGACAGGGGGCTATGGCTACACCTTC. Its translation: CASSELRGTGGYGYTF.

The V gene is TRBV18, the J gene TRBJ2-2; 10 bases align to TRBD1. Germline CDR1 is KGHSH and CDR2 is LQKENI. The CDR3 consists of 14 residues. V shed 7 bases, J shed 5 bases, and the junction held 4 bases outside the gene matches. The CDR3: CASFRTGGTGELFF. The CDR3 coding sequence is TGTGCCAGCTTCCGGACAGGGGGAACCGGGGAGCTGTTTTTT.

The rearrangement joins TRBV3-1 (or the pseudogene TRBV3-2) to TRBJ2-1; D gene uncertain. The CDR3 has 11 residues. Germline V CDR1 and CDR2: LGHDT, YNNKEL (reference sequence). V lost 3 bases to trimming and J lost 8 bases, with 5 bases between them. CDR3 in DNA: TGTGCCAGCAGCCACGGTGATGAGCAGTTCTTC. Its translation: CASSHGDEQFF.

This chain uses TRBV7-9 with TRBJ1-1; possibly TRBD1 for D (5 bases). CDR1 SEHNR and CDR2 FQNEAQ come from the germline V gene (reference sequence). V lost 6 bases, J lost 1 base, and 9 bases lay in between. This CDR3 has 13 amino acids. The CDR3 is CASRLTGNTEAFF. In nucleotides, the CDR3 is TGTGCCAGCAGGTTAACAGGGAACACTGAAGCTTTCTTT.

The chain recombines TRBV5-1 with TRBJ1-2; D is undetermined. Germline V gene sequence: CDR1 SGHRS, CDR2 YFSETQ. CDR3 length equals 17 residues. Trimming cost V 7 bases and J 0 bases, with 22 bases left between them. Here the CDR3 DNA reads TGCGCCAGCTCTTCCCAGGTAGTTGAGGGCTCTAACTATGGCTACACCTTC. Encoded protein: CASSSQVVEGSNYGYTF.

V is TRBV20-1 and J is TRBJ1-1; maybe TRBD1 (5 bases). V dropped 3 bases and J dropped 7 bases, with 9 bases sitting between them. Germline V gene lookup returns CDR1 DFQATT and CDR2 SNEGSKA (reference sequence). CDR3 length: 11 amino acids. CDR3 DNA: TGCAGTGCTAGCCGTACAGGTGAAGCTTTCTTT. As protein: CSASRTGEAFF.

The rearrangement uses TRBV20-1 and TRBJ1-1; D possibly corresponds to TRBD1 (5 bases). The CDR3 is 17 amino acids. V lost 6 bases and J 2 bases, leaving 25 bases between the germline ends. Germline loops: CDR1 DFQATT, CDR2 SNEGSKA (reference sequence). DNA for the CDR3: TGCAGTGCCAGTTATTGGGACCCAGGGCCCATAAACACTGAAGCTTTCTTT. This translates into CSASYWDPGPINTEAFF.

The chain employs TRBV14 and TRBJ2-1, with 8 bases that match TRBD2. The germline CDR1 and CDR2 sequences are SGHDN and FVKESK. This CDR3 is 15 amino acids long. V was clipped by 2 bases and J by 2 bases; unmatched bases: 2. Written as DNA, the CDR3 is TGTGCCAGCAGCCAACGGGGGGGCCCCTACAATGAGCAGTTCTTC. Amino acid sequence: CASSQRGGPYNEQFF.

The rearrangement uses TRBV3-1 (or the pseudogene TRBV3-2) and TRBJ1-3; 7 bases match TRBD1. J lost 3 bases, V lost 6 bases, and 5 bases had no gene match. The CDR3 consists of 14 residues. Germline CDR1 LGHDT, CDR2 YNNKEL (reference sequence). This CDR3 reads CASRHTGVGNTIYF. The CDR3 nucleotides read TGTGCCAGCAGACATACAGGGGTTGGAAACACCATATATTTT.

The V call is TRBV27, the J call TRBJ1-1; maybe TRBD1 (5 bases). Germline V gene data show CDR1 as MNHEY and CDR2 as SMNVEV (reference sequence). The V end was cut by 3 bases, the J end by 2 bases, with 16 bases between. The CDR3 covers 16 residues. In DNA form, the CDR3 reads TGTGCCAGCAGTTTTTATGGGGTGGGGGGAAACACTGAAGCTTTCTTT. It encodes CASSFYGVGGNTEAFF.

The chain links TRBV4-1 to TRBJ2-2; D not resolved. CDR3 size: 11 residues. V dropped 3 bases and J dropped 6 bases, with 2 bases sitting between them. Germline values: CDR1 MGHRA, CDR2 YSYEKL. The CDR3 reads CASSHPGELFF. In DNA form, the CDR3 reads TGCGCCAGCAGCCACCCCGGGGAGCTGTTTTTT.